What follows is one T cell receptor beta chain and its context. Only a few counts were recorded for this clonotype. No cognate antigen has been identified for it. The record has no base qualities; no much larger clone is one base away. Libraries were constructed by 5' RACE. Reads for this sample came from an Illumina HiSeq 2000. Template switching added a universal primer binding site, and the final cDNA carried a unique molecular identifier that allowed TCR cDNA molecules to be counted accurately. Specific primers in the conserved constant-segment region were used to synthesize first-strand cDNA for the TCR alpha and beta chains. To control for contamination, every cDNA library was double barcoded, receiving both a SMART-Mk sample barcode and Illumina barcodes. TruSeq adapter sequences and Illumina sample barcodes were added in two successive PCR steps. Sequencing of the TCR alpha and beta cDNA libraries was done on the Illumina HiSeq platform using custom primers. The authors' pipeline ran thus. MiGEC was used to process raw reads and extract unique molecular identifiers, and MiXCR was used to find CDR3 positions. Recombination models were inferred per individual with the repgenHMM and IGoR tools using an EM algorithm. Shared clonotype analysis was performed with the tcR package in R, normalizing sharing by the product of cloneset sizes. To study raw recombination free of thymic and clonal selection effects, out-of-frame nonproductive sequences were analyzed. The public sequencing data were trimmed at Q25 with fastp and processed into clonotypes with MiXCR by TCRdb, which kept only in-frame beta chains. Identical CDR3 protein sequences are pooled into one entry, listed with their most common genes and DNA. The authors' filters were not applied to this entry. The sample table shows 500,000 to 550,000 distinct CDR3 sequences, and 20% to 25% are seen once. Under 0.95% of the sample is taken by the ten largest.

This sample is part of a study of identical twins (dated by TCRdb to about 2016). Notes on the research overall: To test whether fetal clonotypes persist, the study used deep sequencing on TCR alpha and beta repertoires from monozygotic twins, unrelated adults of various ages, and cord blood. To rule out contamination, replicate twin experiments were performed at different times with different library preparation protocols.

Only healthy Caucasian donors were included. The twin cohort comprised three pairs of female monozygotic twins, all aged about 18 to 29 years. Positive isolation kits from Invitrogen were used to isolate the CD4+ and CD8+ T cell populations. Overall results and qualifications from the work: Excess twin sharing in beta out-of-frame sequences was weaker because fewer shared sequences lowered the signal-to-noise ratio. Compared with coincidental sharing between unrelated individuals, out-of-frame TCR alpha sequences shared between twins showed an excess of sequences with low generation probability. Fewer insertions were carried by abundant cord blood beta clonotypes, a similar but weaker trend appeared in young adult naive repertoires, and no such trend appeared in memory repertoires. In monozygotic twins, out-of-frame TCR alpha sharing was systematically underestimated by recombination models, although the models agreed with sharing between unrelated individuals. Zero-insertion analyses could be partly confounded by invariant T cells such as MAIT and iNKT, though diverse VJ usage argued against such confounding for most clonotypes. Because the same donors could not be followed over many years, the conclusions depended on cross-sectional statistical analysis.

The CDR3 contains 12 residues, cysteine and phenylalanine counted. Solely the CDR3 DNA is kept, with 36 bases framed from the first base. V loses 2 bases, J loses 10 bases, and the germline ends lie 6 bases apart. These same records also appear under a second study, on T cells expressing NK-cell markers. As described in the second report: Eight or nine donors provided sorted CD3+CD56+NKG2C+, CD3+CD56+NKG2C- and CD3+CD56-NKG2C+ T-cell subsets, whose TCR beta-chain repertoires were profiled. Among the eight sequenced donors, seven were HCMV-seropositive and one was HCMV-seronegative. In several experiments an anti-gammadeltaTCR antibody was added to restrict sorting to alphabetaTCR-expressing T cells. In more than 5 donors, the dominant CD3+CD56+NKG2C+ clonotypes were found to rank among the top 10 CD8+ clonotypes and to make up about 1.0-7.0% of CD8+ T cells. Those dominant clonotypes were again the most abundant among CD3+CD56-NKG2C+ cells in four donors, at roughly 25-65%. Whether the expanded NKG2C-expressing T cell clones were specific for HCMV antigens was left unclear. All eight donors whose samples were sequenced were randomly selected healthy volunteers, three of them men and five women. A commercial ELISA kit detecting HCMV-specific IgG in serum was used to determine HCMV serostatus. MIGEC handled demultiplexing of the reads and grouping by UMI, while MiTCR was used to assemble and quantify clonotypes. To exclude erroneous sequences, any TCR cDNA sequence not supported by at least two reads was discarded. The tcR package was used for downstream repertoire analysis, with clonotypes matched between fractions based on CDR3 nucleotide sequence plus V segment. VDJmatch was used to annotate antigen specificity against VDJdb, with one amino acid substitution in CDR3 permitted.

This TCR was sampled from a woman in her late teens or twenties in good health. The sequence joins TRBV12-3 or TRBV12-4 to TRBJ1-6; the D gene cannot be named for sure. The sample was CD4+ T cells sorted from blood. The bases are TGTGCCAGCAGTTTACATCGATCACCCCTCCACTTT. Its protein is CASSLHRSPLHF.